One sample yielded the 29 T cell receptor beta chains listed below, sequenced in a study of response to subunit inactivated influenza vaccine. TCRdb reprocessed the RT-PCR reads via MiXCR and lists one record per CDR3 protein. This table holds 600,000 to 850,000 distinct CDR3 sequences, about 14% found once. The sample was PBMCs from blood, taken 14 to 15 days before vaccination. These receptors all stem from a man aged 45 to 65 who received an inactivated influenza vaccine.

This clonotype has just a few counts. This rearrangement joins TRBV7-2 to TRBJ2-3; the D gene is possibly TRBD1 (5 bases). This CDR3 has 13 amino acids. In germline, CDR1 is SGHTA, CDR2 FQGNSA. Trimming removed 6 bases from V and 5 bases from J, with 12 bases in between. CDR3 in amino acids: CASRQTARDTQYF. In nucleotides, the CDR3 is TGTGCCAGCAGGCAGACAGCGCGAGATACGCAGTATTTT.

This clonotype came up a few times. The chain has TRBV28 and TRBJ1-6, with a weak D call TRBD1 (5 bases). This CDR3 is built from 13 residues. The germline CDR1 and CDR2 sequences are MDHEN and SYDVKM. The V end lost 3 bases, the J end lost 10 bases, and 10 bases lay between the germline ends. The CDR3 loop is CASSLSGLSPLHF. For the CDR3, the DNA is TGTGCCAGCAGTTTGTCGGGGCTGTCACCCCTCCACTTT.

The V and J genes are TRBV7-6 and TRBJ1-1; D gene uncertain. CDR1 SGHVS and CDR2 FNYEAQ come from the germline V gene. The V and J ends lost 1 base and 3 bases respectively, with 9 bases between them. This CDR3 contains 14 residues. The CDR3, as DNA: TGTGCCAGCAGCTTAGGTGAGGTCTACACTGAAGCTTTCTTT. Amino acid sequence: CASSLGEVYTEAFF.

Concerning this clonotype itself: Compared with germline, one end of the junction differs, possibly owing to a read error. V and J are TRBV12-3 or TRBV12-4 and TRBJ1-2; D is possibly TRBD1 (5 bases). There are 16 residues in the CDR3. The CDR3 spells CASSLVGGFGMDGYIF. CDR3 in DNA: TGTGCCAGCAGTTTAGTTGGGGGATTCGGAATGGATGGCTACATCTTC.

Remarks on this clonotype: The germline gene is not matched at one end of the junction; a read error may be the cause. The chain carries TRBV5-1 and TRBJ1-4; D not resolved. CDR1 is SGHRS and CDR2 is YFSETQ in the germline V gene. The CDR3 consists of 14 residues. CDR3: CASSLRQDGGKLFF. As DNA, the CDR3 is TGCGCCAGCAGCTTGCGGCAGGATGGCGGAAAACTTTTTTTT.

This clonotype was observed at least ten times. The chain employs TRBV2 and TRBJ2-7; D tentatively fits TRBD1 or TRBD2 (5 bases each). Trimming removed 7 bases from V and 4 bases from J, with 14 bases in between. The CDR3 is 13 residues long. Looked up from germline, CDR1 is SNHLY and CDR2 is FYNNEI. The CDR3 nucleotides read TGTGCCAGCACTCGGGACGGAACTTACGAGCAGTACTTC. It specifies CASTRDGTYEQYF.

V usage is TRBV5-1 and J usage is TRBJ2-1; 8 bases line up with TRBD2. The length of the CDR3 is 15 residues. V shed 4 bases, J shed 6 bases, and the junction held 9 bases outside the gene matches. The germline V gene has CDR1 SGHRS and CDR2 YFSETQ. The CDR3 nucleotides read TGCGCCAGCAGCGCGGCCGGGACTAGTAGCAATGAGCAGTTCTTC. Encoded protein: CASSAAGTSSNEQFF.

V is TRBV13 and J is TRBJ2-2; maybe TRBD1 (5 bases). The length of the CDR3 is 17 residues. Germline CDR1 and CDR2: PRHDT and FYEKMQ (reference sequence). Trimming pared 5 bases from V and 2 bases from J, leaving 18 bases between. The CDR3 bases are TGTGCCAGCAGCGATTGGGGCCTAATCCAAAACACCGGGGAGCTGTTTTTT. Its protein product is CASSDWGLIQNTGELFF.

The chain links TRBV6-5 to TRBJ2-3; perhaps TRBD1 as D (5 bases). Germline loops: CDR1 MNHEY, CDR2 SVGAGI. CDR3 length: 14 residues. V lost 4 bases to trimming and J lost 6 bases, with 14 bases between them. DNA for the CDR3: TGTGCCAGCAGTTTGGGGCCCACCGCGGATACGCAGTATTTT. Protein product: CASSLGPTADTQYF.

This rearrangement joins TRBV24-1 to TRBJ2-1; perhaps TRBD1 as D (5 bases). The ends were cut back, 4 bases at V and 0 bases at J, with 9 bases in the middle. CDR3 size: 15 residues. Germline values: CDR1 KGHDR, CDR2 SFDVKD. The CDR3 is CATSEHRSSYNEQFF. In DNA form, the CDR3 reads TGTGCCACCAGTGAGCACAGGAGCTCCTACAATGAGCAGTTCTTC.

There are a few counts of this clonotype. The chain uses TRBV4-3 and TRBJ2-1, with 7 bases lining up with TRBD2. The CDR3 runs to 14 residues. Germline lookup yields CDR1 LGHNA and CDR2 YSLEER. V was pared by 3 bases and J by 7 bases, with 6 bases of the junction left unmatched. CDR3 region: CASSQMGGNNEQFF. CDR3 nucleotides: TGCGCCAGCAGCCAGATGGGGGGGAATAATGAGCAGTTCTTC.

V is TRBV5-1 and J is TRBJ2-7; 11 bases match TRBD1. The germline V gene has CDR1 SGHRS and CDR2 YFSETQ. The trim removed 4 bases at V and 6 bases at J, leaving 9 bases unmatched. This CDR3 comprises 15 residues. CDR3 sequence reads: CASSQGQGVGSEQYF. The CDR3 DNA is TGCGCCAGCAGCCAGGGACAGGGGGTGGGCTCCGAGCAGTACTTC.

This clonotype was seen a few times. The chain links TRBV5-1 to TRBJ1-1, with no clear D. This CDR3 contains 13 residues. The V and J ends lost 0 bases and 6 bases respectively, with 9 bases between them. Germline values: CDR1 SGHRS, CDR2 YFSETQ. CDR3 amino acids: CASSLAGAPEAFF. In DNA form, the CDR3 reads TGCGCCAGCAGCTTGGCCGGTGCTCCTGAAGCTTTCTTT. Variable domain in full (rest from reference TRBV5-1 and TRBJ1-1): KAGVTQTPRYLIKTRGQQVTLSCSPISGHRSVSWYQQTPGQGLQFLFEYFSETQRNKGNFPGRFSGRQFSNSRSEMNVSTLELGDSALYLCASSLAGAPEAFFGQGTRLTVV.

The chain has TRBV4-1 and TRBJ1-5; 9 positions agree with TRBD1. Per germline, CDR1 MGHRA and CDR2 YSYEKL. The ends lost 3 bases at V and 2 bases at J; junction bases unmatched: 11. The CDR3 extends over 18 amino acids. CDR3 sequence reads: CASSHLPSGDRGNQPQHF. The CDR3 bases are TGCGCCAGCAGCCATCTCCCGTCCGGGGACAGGGGCAATCAGCCCCAGCATTTT.

This clonotype was recorded a few times. This sequence joins TRBV28 and TRBJ1-1; D not certain. Looked up from germline, CDR1 is MDHEN and CDR2 is SYDVKM. The CDR3 consists of 15 residues. V was cut by 0 bases and J by 8 bases, with 16 bases left in between. The CDR3 DNA sequence: TGTGCCAGCAGTTTATGGAACGCAATTCCGGGGGAAGCTTTCTTT. The encoded protein is CASSLWNAIPGEAFF.

J is TRBJ1-2 and V is TRBV6-5; no firm D call. Trimming left V 4 bases short and J 5 bases short, with 17 bases between. CDR3 length: 15 amino acids. The germline V gene encodes CDR1 MNHEY and CDR2 SVGAGI. In nucleotides, the CDR3 is TGTGCCAGCAGTTCAACAACTACAAATAAGTATGGCTACACCTTC. Residues: CASSSTTTNKYGYTF.

This clonotype was counted many times. This sequence joins TRBV7-9 and TRBJ2-7; TRBD2 agrees at 10 bases. The J segment lost 3 bases and the V segment lost 4 bases, leaving 12 bases of the junction unmatched. CDR3 length: 17 residues. Looked up from germline, CDR1 is SEHNR and CDR2 is FQNEAQ (reference sequence). The CDR3 loop reads CASSSISRTSGRYEQYF. The CDR3 region has the DNA TGTGCCAGCAGCTCAATATCCCGGACTAGCGGTCGCTACGAGCAGTACTTC.

This chain connects TRBV5-1 to TRBJ2-5; 7 nucleotides line up with TRBD1. The germline V gene has CDR1 SGHRS and CDR2 YFSETQ. Germline trimming cut 4 bases from V and 5 bases from J; bases unmatched to any gene: 14. CDR3 length: 16 amino acids. CDR3 nucleotides: TGCGCCAGCAGCACTCGAACCATCGACAGGGCCGAGACCCAGTACTTC. Translated, it gives CASSTRTIDRAETQYF.

This clonotype was recorded a few times. This rearrangement joins TRBV12-3 or TRBV12-4 to TRBJ2-1; D is undetermined. The ends were cut back, 1 base at V and 8 bases at J, with 12 bases in the middle. The CDR3 sequence is 14 residues long. The CDR3: CASSLGGGSYEQFF. CDR3 sequence (DNA): TGTGCCAGCAGTTTAGGGGGTGGTAGCTATGAGCAGTTCTTC.

This clonotype was found many times. The chain joins TRBV7-6 to TRBJ2-1; D is unresolved. Looked up from germline, CDR1 is SGHVS and CDR2 is FNYEAQ. The CDR3 extends over 12 amino acids. Trimming removed 1 base from V and 9 bases from J, with 7 bases in between. Here the CDR3 DNA reads TGTGCCAGCAGCTTAGGGGAATCTGAGCAGTTCTTC. Translation: CASSLGESEQFF.

The CDR3 loop reads CASSELGTSGLGEQFF. In DNA, the CDR3 is TGTGCCAGCAGTGAGCTCGGGACTAGCGGGCTCGGAGAGCAGTTCTTC. This chain connects TRBV25-1 to TRBJ2-1, with 12 bases that match TRBD2. Germline assignment: CDR1 MGHDK and CDR2 SYGVNS. V was pared by 3 bases and J by 10 bases, with 10 bases of the junction left unmatched. CDR3 size: 16 residues. Combining the CDR3 with reference TRBV25-1 and TRBJ2-1 gives the whole variable domain EADIYQTPRYLVIGTGKKITLECSQTMGHDKMYWYQQDPGMELHLIHYSYGVNSTEKGDLSSESTVSRIRTEHFPLTLESARPSHTSQYLCASSELGTSGLGEQFFGPGTRLTVL.

This clonotype has just a few counts. The CDR3: CASSVAGGQYEQYF. CDR3 coding DNA: TGTGCCAGCAGTGTAGCGGGAGGCCAATACGAGCAGTACTTC. J is TRBJ2-7 and V is TRBV2, with 10 bases aligning to TRBD2. V was clipped by 4 bases and J by 4 bases; unmatched bases: 4. The CDR3 runs 14 residues. Germline CDR1 reads SNHLY; CDR2 reads FYNNEI.

The rearrangement joins TRBV6-5 to TRBJ2-7; maybe TRBD2 (6 bases). The germline V and J ends were trimmed by 2 bases and 4 bases, with 21 bases remaining between them. Germline V gene data show CDR1 as MNHEY and CDR2 as SVGAGI. There are 17 residues in the CDR3. The CDR3 sequence: CASSYGVNRGGGYEQYF. The CDR3 DNA reads TGTGCCAGCAGTTACGGGGTGAATCGGGGAGGAGGTTACGAGCAGTACTTC.

This clonotype was observed at least ten times. The V gene is TRBV6-1, the J gene TRBJ2-1, with a tentative D call TRBD2 (5 bases). Trimming cost V 8 bases and J 0 bases, with 14 bases left between them. This CDR3 spans 15 amino acids. Germline CDR1 is MNHNS and CDR2 is SASEGT. The CDR3 nucleotides read TGTGCCAGCGGTCAGTCTGGGAGCTCCTACAATGAGCAGTTCTTC. Translating it yields CASGQSGSSYNEQFF.

V gene TRBV20-1 combines with J gene TRBJ2-1; TRBD2 might be the D (7 bases). V lost 5 bases to trimming and J lost 9 bases, with 14 bases between them. The CDR3 totals 12 residues. CDR1 is DFQATT, CDR2 SNEGSKA, per germline (reference sequence). The CDR3 DNA reads TGCAGTGCTCGGGGGGCCACGGGTGAGCAGTTCTTC. The encoded protein is CSARGATGEQFF.

The V gene is TRBV6-2 or TRBV6-3, the J gene TRBJ1-6; TRBD1 aligns across 7 bases. This CDR3 spans 14 amino acids. Germline CDR1 reads MNHEY; CDR2 reads SVGEGT. Losses at the gene ends were 6 bases for V and 9 bases for J; bases not matched to a gene: 8. The CDR3 DNA reads as TGTGCCAGCAGACCGACAGGGCGCGGTTCACCCCTCCACTTT. As protein: CASRPTGRGSPLHF.

This chain connects TRBV19 to TRBJ1-1; no reliable D call. CDR3 length: 15 residues. Looked up from germline, CDR1 is LNHDA and CDR2 is SQIVND (reference sequence). Trimming shortened V by 4 bases and J by 5 bases, and 17 bases separated the two germline ends. The CDR3 DNA reads TGTGCCAGTAGTAGGTGGGTCGGAGGAGGGACTGAAGCTTTCTTT. Translation: CASSRWVGGGTEAFF.

This clonotype was observed a few times. The genes are TRBV20-1 and TRBJ2-1; TRBD2 aligns across 9 bases. The V gene end was trimmed by 3 bases and the J gene end by 10 bases; junction bases not matched to a gene: 10. The germline V gene has CDR1 DFQATT and CDR2 SNEGSKA (reference sequence). The length of the CDR3 is 14 residues. CDR3 sequence reads: CSASRGGARREQFF. CDR3 DNA sequence: TGCAGTGCTAGCCGCGGGGGGGCCCGGAGAGAGCAGTTCTTC.

The chain joins TRBV10-3 to TRBJ1-1; D remains ambiguous. Germline lookup yields CDR1 ENHRY and CDR2 SYGVKD. Trimming pared 6 bases from V and 4 bases from J, leaving 12 bases between. CDR3 length equals 13 residues. CDR3 coding DNA: TGTGCCATCAGCCCACAAAGAAGCACTGAAGCTTTCTTT. Translation: CAISPQRSTEAFF.